Listed here are 14 T cell receptor beta chains from one sample, sequenced in a study of blood T cell repertoires in COVID-19. Generated by immunoSEQ multiplex PCR, the TCRdb table keeps only in-frame clones and is missing some. This table holds approximately 220,000 clones, 83% found once. The sample consisted of PBMCs or T cells enriched from blood (not recorded which). These receptors originate from a woman aged 50 to 60 who had been exposed to COVID-19.

For this clone: The sample contains more than one DNA sequence encoding this CDR3. This sequence joins TRBV9 and TRBJ2-3, with a weak D call TRBD2 (5 bases). Germline lookup yields CDR1 SGDLS and CDR2 YYNGEE. Trimming pared 1 base from V and 1 base from J, leaving 7 bases between. The CDR3 consists of 14 residues. CDR3 DNA sequence: TGTGCCAGCAGCGTAACGCGGGGCACAGATACGCAGTATTTT. Translating gives CASSVTRGTDTQYF.

The table lists this clone with a count of one. The V gene is TRBV5-8, the J gene TRBJ1-4; 10 nucleotides match TRBD1. CDR3 length: 14 amino acids. With 7 bases clipped from V and 6 bases from J, the junction kept 6 bases outside the gene matches. In germline, CDR1 is SGHTS, CDR2 YDEGEE. The CDR3 reads CASSRDRGHEKLFF. The CDR3 DNA follows: TGTGCCAGCTCCCGAGACAGGGGGCATGAAAAACTGTTTTTT.

The chain is built from TRBV15 and TRBJ1-4; tentative D call: TRBD1 (5 bases). Germline V gene sequence: CDR1 LNHNV, CDR2 YYDKDF (reference sequence). The CDR3 spans 14 residues. Trimming pared 5 bases from V and 1 base from J, leaving 8 bases between. The CDR3 protein is CATSQGGTNEKLFF. CDR3 nucleotide sequence: TGTGCCACCAGCCAGGGTGGAACTAATGAAAAACTGTTTTTT.

This clone was recorded a few times. This chain connects TRBV5-4 to TRBJ2-1, with a weak D call TRBD2 (6 bases). Per the germline V gene, CDR1 is SGHNT and CDR2 is YYREEE (reference sequence). This CDR3 has 11 amino acids. V was shortened by 3 bases and J by 13 bases, with 11 bases between the two germline ends. CDR3 sequence reads: CASSSGTLQFF. Written as DNA, the CDR3 is TGTGCCAGCAGCTCCGGGACTCTACAGTTCTTC.

The V call is TRBV6-2 or TRBV6-3, the J call TRBJ1-2; D unclear. V was pared by 3 bases and J by 3 bases, with 8 bases between. The CDR3 extends over 13 amino acids. Looked up from germline, CDR1 is MNHEY and CDR2 is SVGEGT. The CDR3, as DNA: TGTGCCAGCAGTTATGAACTAGACTATGGCTACACCTTC. Translating gives CASSYELDYGYTF.

The chain combines TRBV3-1 (or the pseudogene TRBV3-2) with TRBJ2-6, with D uncertain. The CDR3 runs to 14 residues. Trimming left V 0 bases short and J 4 bases short, with 4 bases between. CDR1 is LGHDT, CDR2 YNNKEL, per germline (reference sequence). The CDR3 sequence is CASSQDMGANVLTF. The CDR3 bases are TGTGCCAGCAGCCAAGATATGGGGGCCAACGTCCTGACTTTC.

The chain employs TRBV6-6 and TRBJ1-5, with 8 bases fitting TRBD1. The V and J ends lost 5 bases and 4 bases, in that order; junction bases with no gene match: 13. CDR1 MNHNY and CDR2 SVGAGI come from the germline V gene (reference sequence). The CDR3 totals 17 residues. The CDR3 DNA reads as TGTGCCAGCAGTCCTTATACCGGGACAGGCAATAATCAGCCCCAGCATTTT. Encoded protein: CASSPYTGTGNNQPQHF.

CDR3 sequence: CASSLPRQLGGETQYF. DNA for the CDR3: TGTGCCAGCAGCTTACCCAGGCAGTTGGGAGGAGAGACCCAGTACTTC. The rearrangement uses TRBV7-9 and TRBJ2-5; TRBD2 is a possible D gene (6 bases). Per germline, CDR1 SEHNR and CDR2 FQNEAQ (reference sequence). The CDR3 has 16 amino acids. Trimming pared 2 bases from V and 4 bases from J, leaving 17 bases between.

This clone was observed a single time. This chain joins TRBV5-6 and TRBJ1-2; D is unclear. This CDR3 has 13 amino acids. CDR1 and CDR2 from the germline V gene are SGHDT and YYEEEE. With 0 bases removed from V and 5 bases from J, the gap between germline ends came to 8 bases. The CDR3 nucleotides are TGTGCCAGCAGCTTGGAACAGATGTATGGCTACACCTTC. Its protein is CASSLEQMYGYTF.

The chain has TRBV6-5 and TRBJ2-7; 9 nucleotides match TRBD1. The germline V gene has CDR1 MNHEY and CDR2 SVGAGI. CDR3 size: 14 residues. V shed 6 bases and J 4 bases; nucleotides not matched to a gene: 7. CDR3 coding DNA: TGTGCCAGCAGGGCCCGGACAGGGGAGTACGAGCAGTACTTC. It translates to CASRARTGEYEQYF.

The V gene is TRBV6-5, the J gene TRBJ1-6, with D unresolved. Per the germline V gene, CDR1 is MNHEY and CDR2 is SVGAGI. This CDR3 region has 14 residues. Trimming removed 7 bases at V and 1 base at J, with 8 bases between. The DNA for the CDR3 is TGTGCCAGCAACGAGAGGTCCTATAATTCACCCCTCCACTTT. Translating gives CASNERSYNSPLHF.

The chain combines TRBV29-1 with TRBJ2-7; D is perhaps TRBD1 (5 bases). Germline-derived CDR1 and CDR2 are SQVTM and ANQGSEA. There are 12 residues in the CDR3. Trimming pared 4 bases from V and 3 bases from J, leaving 10 bases between. The CDR3 here is CSVGPQGYEQYF. CDR3 DNA: TGCAGCGTTGGGCCCCAGGGCTACGAGCAGTACTTC.

This chain joins TRBV5-5 and TRBJ2-6; D is unresolved. The V end lost 4 bases, the J end lost 0 bases, and 11 bases lay between the germline ends. The CDR3 runs 16 residues. CDR1 SGHKS and CDR2 YYEKEE come from the germline V gene (reference sequence). The CDR3 protein is CASSRDTSSGANVLTF. The CDR3 nucleotides are TGTGCCAGCAGCCGCGACACTTCCTCTGGGGCCAACGTCCTGACTTTC.

This clone has only a few counts. The rearrangement uses TRBV7-9 and TRBJ2-3; 7 nucleotides agree with TRBD1. The ends lost 1 base at V and 3 bases at J; junction bases unmatched: 4. The germline V gene has CDR1 SEHNR and CDR2 FQNEAQ (reference sequence). The CDR3 sequence is 15 residues long. CDR3 DNA: TGTGCCAGCAGCTTAGGGGACAGCCCGACAGATACGCAGTATTTT. Its protein product is CASSLGDSPTDTQYF.